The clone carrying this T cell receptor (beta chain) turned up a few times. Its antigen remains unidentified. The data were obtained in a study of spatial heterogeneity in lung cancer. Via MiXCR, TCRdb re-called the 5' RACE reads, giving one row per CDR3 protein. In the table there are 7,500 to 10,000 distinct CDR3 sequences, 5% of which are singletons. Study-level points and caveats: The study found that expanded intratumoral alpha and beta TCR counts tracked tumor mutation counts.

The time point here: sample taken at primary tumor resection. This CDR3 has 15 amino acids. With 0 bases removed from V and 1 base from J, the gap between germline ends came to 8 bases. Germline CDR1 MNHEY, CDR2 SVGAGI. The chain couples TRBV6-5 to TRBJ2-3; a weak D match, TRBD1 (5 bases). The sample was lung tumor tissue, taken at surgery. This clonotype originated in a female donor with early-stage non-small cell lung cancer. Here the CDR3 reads CASSYSATGTDTQYF. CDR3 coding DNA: TGTGCCAGCAGTTACTCGGCGACAGGCACAGATACGCAGTATTTT.